This passage covers 14 T cell receptor beta chains from one sample sequenced in a study of T cell changes during pregnancy in multiple sclerosis (dated by TCRdb to the late 2010s). The library was generated by the immunoSEQ multiplex PCR assay. What TCRdb holds here is the immuneACCESS table cut down to in-frame rearrangements. Part of the clones is not present; checked against another copy, under half of the missing clones reflect an unresolved V gene, and the others are unexplained. Present in this sample are 22,000 or so clones, 91% of which were seen just once. Around 0.63% of the sample goes to the ten largest clones. Specimen: CD4+ T cells from peripheral blood mononuclear cells, collected after pregnancy. Receptor source: a female donor in good health, enrolled as a control in a pregnancy study.

The genes are TRBV10-2 and TRBJ1-2; D remains unclear. V lost 4 bases and J lost 4, with 10 bases in between. In germline, CDR1 is WSHSY, CDR2 SAAADI. This CDR3 has 13 amino acids. The CDR3 sequence: CASSATVIYGYTF. CDR3 DNA: TGCGCCAGCAGTGCTACAGTGATCTATGGCTACACCTTC.

V usage is TRBV28 and J usage is TRBJ2-3, with 9 nucleotides matching TRBD2. The CDR3 totals 17 residues. Germline trimming cut 7 bases from V and 0 bases from J; bases unmatched to any gene: 11. CDR1 is MDHEN, CDR2 SYDVKM, per germline. The CDR3 region has the DNA TGTGCCAGCAATTTCCTCGGCGGGGGGGTTAGCACAGATACGCAGTATTTT. Its protein product is CASNFLGGGVSTDTQYF.

The chain combines TRBV10-3 with TRBJ1-2, with 10 bases that match TRBD1. In germline, CDR1 is ENHRY, CDR2 SYGVKD. The CDR3 has 14 amino acids. The ends lost 3 bases at V and 4 bases at J; junction bases unmatched: 2. This chain's CDR3 is CAISEGTGAYGYTF. CDR3 DNA sequence: TGTGCCATCAGTGAAGGGACAGGGGCCTATGGCTACACCTTC.

The chain recombines TRBV5-1 with TRBJ1-1; 7 positions agree with TRBD1. This CDR3 region has 16 residues. The V and J ends lost 4 bases and 0 bases, in that order; junction bases with no gene match: 9. Germline V gene sequence: CDR1 SGHRS, CDR2 YFSETQ. CDR3 loop: CASSTAGGYMNTEAFF. The CDR3 region has the DNA TGCGCCAGCAGCACCGCAGGGGGTTACATGAACACTGAAGCTTTCTTT.

CDR3: CASSYKSTGVNTEAFF. CDR3 DNA sequence: TGTGCCAGCAGTTACAAATCCACAGGTGTGAACACTGAAGCTTTCTTT. The chain is built from TRBV6-5 and TRBJ1-1, with D possibly being TRBD1 (5 bases). The germline CDR1 and CDR2 sequences are MNHEY and SVGAGI. V was pared by 2 bases and J by 0 bases, with 13 bases between. The CDR3 covers 16 residues.

The chain links TRBV11-3 to TRBJ2-1; 10 bases line up with TRBD2. The junction had 5 bases not matched to a gene; V was cut back by 3 bases and J by 0 bases. Germline V gene sequence: CDR1 SGHNT, CDR2 YENEEA. The CDR3 covers 17 residues. CDR3 residues: CASSLRAGGTSYNEQFF. For the CDR3, the DNA is TGTGCCAGCAGCTTGAGAGCGGGAGGGACCTCCTACAATGAGCAGTTCTTC. Together with reference TRBV11-3 and TRBJ2-1, the CDR3 gives the full variable domain: EAGVVQSPRYKIIEKKQPVAFWCNPISGHNTLYWYLQNLGQGPELLIRYENEEAVDDSQLPKDRFSAERLKGVDSTLKIQPAELGDSAVYLCASSLRAGGTSYNEQFFGPGTRLTVL.

This clone showed up just a few times. V is TRBV7-9 and J is TRBJ1-2, with D perhaps matching TRBD1 (6 bases). The germline CDR1 and CDR2 sequences are SEHNR and FQNEAQ (reference sequence). The germline V and J ends were trimmed by 4 bases and 4 bases, with 22 bases remaining between them. The CDR3 totals 17 residues. CDR3 nucleotide sequence: TGTGCCAGCAGCTCCCTCACTCCGGGACACCGCTCCTATGGCTACACCTTC. Its translation is CASSSLTPGHRSYGYTF.

The chain couples TRBV28 to TRBJ2-6, with D tentatively TRBD1 (5 bases). Trimming took 7 bases from V and 0 from J, leaving 10 bases between them. The CDR3 covers 15 residues. Per germline, CDR1 MDHEN and CDR2 SYDVKM. The CDR3 loop reads CASNRRFSGANVLTF. CDR3 nucleotide sequence: TGTGCCAGCAACAGGCGATTCTCTGGGGCCAACGTCCTGACTTTC.

This clone was detected once. This sequence joins TRBV6-4 and TRBJ2-7; 8 bases align to TRBD2. CDR1 is MRHNA, CDR2 SNTAGT, per germline. The CDR3 contains 16 residues. J gave up 0 bases and V 2 bases, and 6 bases lay outside the gene matches. The CDR3 coding sequence is TGTGCCAGCAGTGACCCCACTAGCGGCTACTCCTACGAGCAGTACTTC. This codes for CASSDPTSGYSYEQYF.

The J gene is TRBJ1-2, the V gene TRBV6-5, with unresolved D. CDR1 and CDR2 (germline): MNHEY, SVGAGI. The V and J ends lost 2 bases and 4 bases respectively, with 8 bases between them. The CDR3 length is 13 residues. The CDR3 DNA follows: TGTGCCAGCAGTTACGGGAGCTTCTATGGCTACACCTTC. Translation gives CASSYGSFYGYTF.

The chain carries TRBV5-1 and TRBJ2-1, with D maybe TRBD2 (5 bases). This CDR3 spans 15 amino acids. V was shortened by 4 bases and J by 4 bases, with 15 bases between the two germline ends. Germline V gives CDR1 SGHRS, CDR2 YFSETQ. The chain's CDR3 is CASSISSLGYNEQFF. The CDR3 bases are TGCGCCAGCAGCATCTCTAGCTTGGGATACAATGAGCAGTTCTTC.

CDR3 sequence: CASSPGTSGEIGELFF. The CDR3 nucleotides read TGCGCCAGCAGCCCTGGGACTAGCGGGGAGATCGGGGAGCTGTTTTTT. The chain is built from TRBV5-1 and TRBJ2-2; 13 bases line up with TRBD2. V gave up 4 bases and J gave up 7 bases; unmatched junction bases: 7. The CDR3 sequence is 16 residues long. Germline loops: CDR1 SGHRS, CDR2 YFSETQ.

This chain uses TRBV7-9 with TRBJ1-1; a weak D match, TRBD1 (6 bases). Looked up from germline, CDR1 is SEHNR and CDR2 is FQNEAQ (reference sequence). This CDR3 spans 15 amino acids. Trimming took off 3 bases at V and 2 bases at J, with 13 bases between the two ends. CDR3 DNA sequence: TGTGCCAGCAGCTTTGGCCCGACAGGCAACACTGAAGCTTTCTTT. As protein: CASSFGPTGNTEAFF.

The V and J genes are TRBV7-3 and TRBJ1-3; 7 bases fit TRBD1. The CDR3 totals 16 residues. The V and J ends lost 5 bases and 0 bases, in that order; junction bases with no gene match: 7. Germline V gene sequence: CDR1 SGHTA, CDR2 FQGTGA. The CDR3: CASSRQGPNSGNTIYF. CDR3 in DNA: TGTGCCAGCAGCCGACAGGGTCCGAACTCTGGAAACACCATATATTTT.